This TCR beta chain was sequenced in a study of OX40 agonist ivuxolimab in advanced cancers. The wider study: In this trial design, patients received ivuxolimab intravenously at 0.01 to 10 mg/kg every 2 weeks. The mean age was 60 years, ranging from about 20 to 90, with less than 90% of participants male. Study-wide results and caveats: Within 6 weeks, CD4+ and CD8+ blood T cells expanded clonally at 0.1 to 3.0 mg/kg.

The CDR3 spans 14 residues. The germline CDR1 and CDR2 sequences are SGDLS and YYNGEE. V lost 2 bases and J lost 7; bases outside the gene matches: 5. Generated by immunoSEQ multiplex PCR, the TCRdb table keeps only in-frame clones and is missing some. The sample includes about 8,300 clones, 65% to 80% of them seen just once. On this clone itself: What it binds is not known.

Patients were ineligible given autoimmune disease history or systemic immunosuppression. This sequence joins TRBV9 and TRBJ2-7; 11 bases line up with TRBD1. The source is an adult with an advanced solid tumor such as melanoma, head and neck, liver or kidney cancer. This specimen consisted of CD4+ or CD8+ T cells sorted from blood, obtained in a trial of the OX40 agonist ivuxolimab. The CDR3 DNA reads TGTGCCAGCAGCGTCGGACAGGGGGCTCGGGAGCAGTACTTC. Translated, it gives CASSVGQGAREQYF.